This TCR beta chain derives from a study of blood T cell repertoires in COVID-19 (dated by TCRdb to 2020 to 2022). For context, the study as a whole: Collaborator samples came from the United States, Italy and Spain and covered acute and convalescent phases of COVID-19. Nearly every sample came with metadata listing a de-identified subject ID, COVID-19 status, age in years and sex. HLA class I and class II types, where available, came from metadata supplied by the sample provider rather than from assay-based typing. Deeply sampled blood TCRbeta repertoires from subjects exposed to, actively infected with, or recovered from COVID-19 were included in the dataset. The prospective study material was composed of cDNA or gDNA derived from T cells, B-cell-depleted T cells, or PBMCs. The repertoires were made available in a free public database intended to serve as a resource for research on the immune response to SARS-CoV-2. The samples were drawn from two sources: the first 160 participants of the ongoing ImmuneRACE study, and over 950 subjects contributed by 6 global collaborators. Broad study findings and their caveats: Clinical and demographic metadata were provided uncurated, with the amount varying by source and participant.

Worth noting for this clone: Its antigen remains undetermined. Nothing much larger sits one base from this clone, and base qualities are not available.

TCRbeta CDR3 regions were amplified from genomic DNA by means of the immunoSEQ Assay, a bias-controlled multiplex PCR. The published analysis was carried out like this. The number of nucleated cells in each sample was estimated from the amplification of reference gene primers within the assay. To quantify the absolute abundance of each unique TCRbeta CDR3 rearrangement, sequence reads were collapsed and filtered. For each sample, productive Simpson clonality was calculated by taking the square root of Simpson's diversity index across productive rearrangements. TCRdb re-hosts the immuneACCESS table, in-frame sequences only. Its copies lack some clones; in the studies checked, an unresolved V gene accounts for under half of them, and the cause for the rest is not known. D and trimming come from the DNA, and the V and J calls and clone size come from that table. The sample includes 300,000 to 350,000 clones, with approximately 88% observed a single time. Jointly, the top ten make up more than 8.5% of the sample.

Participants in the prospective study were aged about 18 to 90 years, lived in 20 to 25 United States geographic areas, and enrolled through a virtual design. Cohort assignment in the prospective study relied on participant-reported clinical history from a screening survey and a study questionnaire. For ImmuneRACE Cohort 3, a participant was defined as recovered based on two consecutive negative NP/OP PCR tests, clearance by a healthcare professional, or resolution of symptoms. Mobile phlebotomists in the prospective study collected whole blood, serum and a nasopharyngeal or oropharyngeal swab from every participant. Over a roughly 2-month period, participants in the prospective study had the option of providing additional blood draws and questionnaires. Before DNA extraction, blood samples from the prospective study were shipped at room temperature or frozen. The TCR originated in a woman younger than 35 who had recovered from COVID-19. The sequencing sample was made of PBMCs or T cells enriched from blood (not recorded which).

In nucleotides, the sequence is TGTGCCAGCTTGGACAGTATGAACACTGAAGCTTTCTTT. This gives the protein CASLDSMNTEAFF. Here the chain combines TRBV18 and TRBJ1-1; D gene: possibly TRBD1, on 6 matching bases. The germline V gene specifies KGHSH as CDR1 and LQKENI as CDR2. The CDR3 measures 13 amino acids from cysteine to phenylalanine. This entry keeps only the CDR3 DNA: 39 bases, framed from base 1. The germline ends are 9 bases apart after V is trimmed by 7 bases and J by 0 bases.